This T cell receptor beta chain was recorded in a study of T cell changes during pregnancy in multiple sclerosis. This CDR3 contains 19 residues. The V gene's germline CDR1 is KGHSH and CDR2 LQKENI. V lost 6 bases, J lost 4 bases, and 21 bases stayed unmatched. Profiled with immunoSEQ multiplex PCR; TCRdb holds only in-frame clones, not every one. The data hold about 89,000 clones, with approximately 94% observed a single time. The genes are TRBV18 and TRBJ1-5, with 7 bases lining up with TRBD1. The source material was peripheral blood, sampled in the third trimester of pregnancy. The receptor was isolated from a female donor with multiple sclerosis, enrolled in a pregnancy study. The CDR3 sequence: CASSPNRSGDRVSNQPQHF. For the CDR3, the DNA is TGTGCCAGCTCCCCCAACCGTTCTGGCGACAGGGTTTCAAATCAGCCCCAGCATTTT.